Listed below are T cell receptor beta chains from one sample, sequenced in a study of shared clonotypes between healthy human individuals. Using immunoSEQ multiplex PCR, the repertoire was profiled, and TCRdb retains in-frame clones only, with some absent. This table has over a million clones, approximately 80% appearing once. The sequenced sample was memory CD4+ T cells from PBMCs. The receptors come from a man between 18 and 29 years old in good health. Some clones in this sample may be carry-over from other donors' samples. CDR3s include the opening cysteine and the closing phenylalanine or tryptophan. A D gene is named only where the DNA matches it firmly. Not all rows give a size; the values are once, few, many and, for expanded clones, a class.

d_gene: -; abundance: -; j_gene: TRBJ1-1; v_gene: TRBV29-1; CDR3nt: TGCAGCGGGGCCGGGACAAGTGCTCTGAACACTGAAGCTTTCTTT; CDR3aa: CSGAGTSALNTEAFF
d_gene: -; abundance: once; j_gene: TRBJ1-1; v_gene: TRBV28; CDR3nt: TGTGCCAGCAGTTCATACGATAAGGGATGGGCTGAAGCTTTCTTT; CDR3aa: CASSSYDKGWAEAFF
d_gene: -; abundance: once; j_gene: TRBJ2-2; v_gene: TRBV7-8; CDR3nt: TGTGCCAGCAGCTTAAGGGGCGCTAACACCGGGGAGCTGTTTTTT; CDR3aa: CASSLRGANTGELFF
d_gene: -; abundance: -; j_gene: TRBJ2-2; v_gene: TRBV4-2; CDR3nt: TGTGCCAGCAGCCAAGGCCGGGGCGGAAACACCGGGGAGCTGTTTTTT; CDR3aa: CASSQGRGGNTGELFF
d_gene: TRBD2; abundance: -; j_gene: TRBJ2-1; v_gene: TRBV29-1; CDR3nt: TGCAGCGCCGGCGATAGCGGGAGTAACAATGAGCAGTTCTTC; CDR3aa: CSAGDSGSNNEQFF
d_gene: -; abundance: once; j_gene: TRBJ1-2; v_gene: TRBV27; CDR3nt: TGTGCCAGCAGTTTAGCTGCGGGGGCCTATGGCTACACCTTC; CDR3aa: CASSLAAGAYGYTF
d_gene: -; abundance: -; j_gene: TRBJ2-3; v_gene: TRBV2; CDR3nt: TGTGCCAGCAATTCCCGGACAGTTCACACAGATACGCAGTATTTT; CDR3aa: CASNSRTVHTDTQYF
d_gene: -; abundance: -; j_gene: TRBJ2-3; v_gene: TRBV6-1; CDR3nt: TGTGCCAGCAGGGAACAGGTCCTCACAGATACGCAGTATTTT; CDR3aa: CASREQVLTDTQYF
d_gene: TRBD1; abundance: -; j_gene: TRBJ1-1; v_gene: TRBV14; CDR3nt: TGTGCCAGCAGCCACGGGACAGTTACGCTAAACACTGAAGCTTTCTTT; CDR3aa: CASSHGTVTLNTEAFF
d_gene: TRBD1; abundance: -; j_gene: TRBJ2-2; v_gene: TRBV7-9; CDR3nt: TGTGCCAGCAGCCAAGCGAAAAGGACAGGGCAAACCGGGGAGCTGTTTTTT; CDR3aa: CASSQAKRTGQTGELFF
d_gene: -; abundance: -; j_gene: TRBJ2-3; v_gene: TRBV10-2; CDR3nt: TGCGCCAGCAGGCTAGTAGGAGTCGCAGATACGCAGTATTTT; CDR3aa: CASRLVGVADTQYF
d_gene: TRBD1; abundance: -; j_gene: TRBJ1-5; v_gene: TRBV28; CDR3nt: TGTGCCAGCAGTTTGTCCCCGTCGGGACAGGGGCAGCCCCAGCATTTT; CDR3aa: CASSLSPSGQGQPQHF
d_gene: -; abundance: -; j_gene: TRBJ2-4; v_gene: TRBV12-2; CDR3nt: TGTGCAAGTCGCTTAGCCCCGGGGGGTAGCGGGTGCCCCGCGGGGATTCAGTACTTC; CDR3aa: CASRLAPGGSGCPAGIQYF
d_gene: TRBD2; abundance: -; j_gene: TRBJ2-1; v_gene: TRBV30; CDR3nt: TGTGCCTGGAGTGCTACTAGCGGGAGGGCGAAGTCGCTTCCGTACAATGAGCAGTTCTTC; CDR3aa: CAWSATSGRAKSLPYNEQFF
d_gene: -; abundance: few; j_gene: TRBJ2-1; v_gene: TRBV7-9; CDR3nt: TGTGCCAGCAGCCCAGGTGGGCGGGACTTTCAGTTCTTC; CDR3aa: CASSPGGRDFQFF
d_gene: -; abundance: -; j_gene: TRBJ2-1; v_gene: TRBV28; CDR3nt: TGTGCCAGCACCCAGGTAGCGACTCCCGTCTGGCATGAGCAGTTCTTC; CDR3aa: CASTQVATPVWHEQFF
d_gene: -; abundance: -; j_gene: TRBJ2-7; v_gene: TRBV6-1; CDR3nt: TGTGCCAGCTCAGGGGGGCCCTCCTACGAGCAGTACTTC; CDR3aa: CASSGGPSYEQYF
d_gene: -; abundance: -; j_gene: TRBJ2-1; v_gene: TRBV7-2; CDR3nt: TGTGCCAGCAGCTTCGGAGGCAGGGCCGTGTTCTTC; CDR3aa: CASSFGGRAVFF
d_gene: TRBD1; abundance: -; j_gene: TRBJ1-3; v_gene: TRBV28; CDR3nt: TGTGCCAGCAGGACTACAGGGGGCGGAAACACCATATATTTT; CDR3aa: CASRTTGGGNTIYF
d_gene: TRBD1; abundance: once; j_gene: TRBJ2-2; v_gene: TRBV5-1; CDR3nt: TGCGCCAGCAGCTTATACAGGGGTCGAACCGGGGAGCTGTTTTTT; CDR3aa: CASSLYRGRTGELFF
d_gene: -; abundance: -; j_gene: TRBJ1-6; v_gene: TRBV7-9; CDR3nt: TGTGCCAGCAGCCCCGGCAGTGCGGGTAATTCACCCCTCCACTTT; CDR3aa: CASSPGSAGNSPLHF
d_gene: -; abundance: -; j_gene: TRBJ2-3; v_gene: TRBV13; CDR3nt: TGTGCCAGCAGCTTCCCATTCAGCGCTACCGGGGCAGATACGCAGTATTTT; CDR3aa: CASSFPFSATGADTQYF
d_gene: TRBD1; abundance: -; j_gene: TRBJ2-7; v_gene: TRBV28; CDR3nt: TGTGCCAGCAGTCTCTCGACAGGGGGCTCCTACGAGCAGTACTTC; CDR3aa: CASSLSTGGSYEQYF
d_gene: -; abundance: -; j_gene: TRBJ1-5; v_gene: TRBV5-1; CDR3nt: TGCGCCAGCAGCCGGGACCCCTTTTCCGGCAATCAGCCCCAGCATTTT; CDR3aa: CASSRDPFSGNQPQHF